Below, 11 T cell receptor beta chains from the same sample are listed, as sequenced in a study of cytomegalovirus exposure and HLA in healthy donors. The primer mix had 60 Vbeta and 13 Jbeta primers. Sequenced by immunoSEQ multiplex PCR; TCRdb stores in-frame clones only, minus some. The repertoire shows under 150,000 clones; the top ten hold less than 3.5%. Sample: PBMCs. These receptors came from a man aged 40-55 years in good health and CMV-seronegative.

The chain joins TRBV11-2 to TRBJ2-4; TRBD2 might be the D (6 bases). V was pared by 4 bases and J by 9 bases, with 13 bases between. The V gene's germline CDR1 is SGHAT and CDR2 FQNNGV. The CDR3 sequence is 13 residues long. The DNA of the CDR3 is TGTGCCAGCAGCTCCGTACTAGCCTCCATTCAGTACTTC. This encodes CASSSVLASIQYF.

The chain joins TRBV7-6 to TRBJ2-5; D gene uncertain. This CDR3 has 11 residues. Trimming left V 4 bases short and J 2 bases short, with 2 bases between. CDR1 is SGHVS, CDR2 FNYEAQ, per germline. The DNA of the CDR3 is TGTGCCAGCAGCTCTCAAGAGACCCAGTACTTC. Protein: CASSSQETQYF.

J is TRBJ1-4 and V is TRBV4-3; no definite D call. Germline-derived CDR1 and CDR2 are LGHNA and YSLEER. V was clipped by 3 bases and J by 2 bases, with 10 bases between them. CDR3 length equals 15 residues. CDR3 protein: CASSQYEATNEKLFF. The CDR3 nucleotides are TGCGCCAGCAGCCAGTATGAGGCGACTAATGAAAAACTGTTTTTT.

The chain employs TRBV6-4 and TRBJ1-1; TRBD1 agrees at 7 bases. With 6 bases clipped from V and 1 base from J, the junction kept 5 bases outside the gene matches. This CDR3 is built from 14 residues. Germline CDR1 is MRHNA and CDR2 is SNTAGT. The CDR3 bases are TGTGCCAGCAGACAGACAGGGACGAACACTGAAGCTTTCTTT. It specifies CASRQTGTNTEAFF.

The V call is TRBV7-8, the J call TRBJ2-2; D perhaps matches TRBD1 (8 bases). The CDR3 is 15 residues long. Germline CDR1 and CDR2: SGHVS and FQNEAQ. V lost 5 bases and J lost 6, with 16 bases in between. CDR3 amino acids: CASSIRQGRAGELFF. The CDR3 bases are TGTGCCAGCAGCATTAGACAGGGGAGGGCCGGGGAGCTGTTTTTT.

The rearrangement joins TRBV27 to TRBJ1-2; unclear D gene. The ends were cut back, 6 bases at V and 1 base at J, with 15 bases in the middle. CDR1 and CDR2 from the germline V gene are MNHEY and SMNVEV (reference sequence). This CDR3 region has 15 residues. In DNA, the CDR3 is TGTGCCAGCAGCCACCGACAATACTTTAACTATGGCTACACCTTC. Translating gives CASSHRQYFNYGYTF.

In nucleotides, the CDR3 is TGTGCCAGCAGTAGATCGGGACAGAATAGCAATCAGCCCCAGCATTTT. It codes for CASSRSGQNSNQPQHF. The rearrangement links TRBV27 to TRBJ1-5; 7 nucleotides match TRBD1. The V gene's germline CDR1 is MNHEY and CDR2 SMNVEV (reference sequence). The V segment lost 5 bases and the J segment 0 bases; nucleotides outside the gene matches: 7. The CDR3 consists of 16 residues.

The CDR3 bases are TGTGCCAGCAGCAAAGGGACAGGGTGGACCTACGAGCAGTACTTC. As protein: CASSKGTGWTYEQYF. This sequence joins TRBV5-7 and TRBJ2-7; 9 bases line up with TRBD1. TRBV5-7 is recorded as an ORF, its role being uncertain. The CDR3 contains 15 residues. V shed 4 bases, J shed 2 bases, and the junction held 7 bases outside the gene matches.

The rearrangement links TRBV28 to TRBJ1-1; tentative D call: TRBD1 (6 bases). The CDR3 has 16 residues. The V end lost 0 bases, the J end lost 4 bases, and 15 bases lay between the germline ends. Germline-derived CDR1 and CDR2 are MDHEN and SYDVKM. The DNA of the CDR3 is TGTGCCAGCAGTTTATGGATCCGGACAGAGCGCACTGAAGCTTTCTTT. Translation: CASSLWIRTERTEAFF.

The rearrangement links TRBV7-9 to TRBJ1-2, with 7 nucleotides matching TRBD1. V was clipped by 3 bases and J by 8 bases; unmatched bases: 15. Germline-derived CDR1 and CDR2 are SEHNR and FQNEAQ (reference sequence). CDR3 length equals 16 residues. In nucleotides, the CDR3 is TGTGCCAGCAGCTTGGATACAGGGGTAGGAAGGTACGGCTACACCTTC. The encoded protein is CASSLDTGVGRYGYTF. The full variable domain, completed using reference TRBV7-9 and TRBJ1-2, is DTGVSQNPRHKITKRGQNVTFRCDPISEHNRLYWYRQTLGQGPEFLTYFQNEAQLEKSRLLSDRFSAERPKGSFSTLEIQRTEQGDSAMYLCASSLDTGVGRYGYTFGSGTRLTVV.

The chain links TRBV5-1 to TRBJ2-3; D not resolved. From germline, CDR1 is SGHRS and CDR2 YFSETQ. V lost 3 bases, J lost 3 bases, and 8 bases lay in between. The CDR3 extends over 13 amino acids. The CDR3 sequence is CASSSPRTDTQYF. In DNA, the CDR3 is TGCGCCAGCAGCTCCCCCCGGACAGATACGCAGTATTTT.